This TCR beta chain was sequenced for a study of T cell responses to AZD1222 COVID-19 vaccine. In regard to this clone: Its antigen remains unidentified.

The method was immunoSEQ multiplex PCR; TCRdb's version includes in-frame clones alone and lacks a portion of them. This sample carries 75,000 to 100,000 clones, over 75% of them seen once, and the ten largest clones take about 2.9%. Study results and caveats: Repertoires were collected only later (after the peak T cell response had occurred). The study found vaccine-associated CD4 TCRs spanning spike, dominant at 160-218 and 743-854.

The CDR3 extends over 12 amino acids. Per germline, CDR1 MDHEN and CDR2 SYDVKM. V shed 7 bases and J shed 6 bases, with 12 bases lying between them. The material was peripheral blood, obtained on day 0 of AZD1222 vaccination. The chain is built from TRBV28 and TRBJ1-1, with D uncertain. This sequence originates from an adult in good health. CDR3 loop: CASNEERSEAFF. The CDR3 DNA follows: TGTGCCAGCAACGAGGAAAGATCTGAAGCTTTCTTT. The complete variable domain, with remaining parts taken from reference TRBV28 and TRBJ1-1, reads DVKVTQSSRYLVKRTGEKVFLECVQDMDHENMFWYRQDPGLGLRLIYFSYDVKMKEKGDIPEGYSVSREKKERFSLILESASTNQTSMYLCASNEERSEAFFGQGTRLTVV.